The entry that follows covers one T cell receptor (beta chain) sequence. Its antigen is not known. These data come from a study of response to subunit inactivated influenza vaccine. Notes on the study in general: Few additional T cells are recruited per seasonal influenza vaccination, authors suggested.

The germline V gene encodes CDR1 LGHNA and CDR2 YSLEER. The CDR3 has 16 amino acids. V lost 4 bases and J 6 bases, leaving 18 bases between the germline ends. Each CDR3 protein is one row after TCRdb ran MiXCR on the RT-PCR reads. Of a few hundred thousand distinct CDR3 sequences in the sample, 14% are singletons; the top ten hold approximately 12%. The chain carries TRBV4-3 and TRBJ2-2; D uncertain. This specimen was PBMCs from blood, taken roughly 12 days after vaccination. The TCR originated in a middle-aged man who received an inactivated influenza vaccine. This CDR3 is CASSPTYRVPAGELFF. Written as DNA, the CDR3 is TGCGCCAGCAGCCCCACTTACCGGGTTCCAGCCGGGGAGCTGTTTTTT.